This record covers a single T cell receptor (beta chain). Profiling relied on immunoSEQ multiplex PCR, and the TCRdb table lists in-frame clones only, not all of them. Among just over 60,000 clones listed, 70% to 80% were seen once. V dropped 6 bases and J dropped 0 bases, with 7 bases sitting between them. The germline CDR1 and CDR2 sequences are SQVTM and ANQGSEA. The CDR3 sequence is 12 residues long. The data were obtained in a study of radiotherapy plus CTLA-4 blockade in lung cancer. The sample in question was peripheral blood, obtained from a patient treated with radiotherapy plus ipilimumab. This chain connects TRBV29-1 to TRBJ2-3; no definite D call. The clonotype originates from a human donor with non-small cell lung cancer who had a complete response to radiotherapy plus ipilimumab. In DNA, the CDR3 is TGCAGCGTGGTGAGAAGCACAGATACGCAGTATTTT. Protein: CSVVRSTDTQYF.